This T cell receptor (beta chain) was recorded in a study of T-cell memory formation after mild COVID-19 (dated by TCRdb to about 2021). Turning to the overall study: TCR sequence clusters from the two donors were found to be largely donor specific. In a couple of donors, T-cell clones that expanded and contracted after mild COVID-19 were followed by sequencing TCRalpha and TCRbeta repertoires longitudinally. Two young, previously healthy adult volunteers made up the cohort, one male and one female.

PBMCs were isolated by Ficoll-Paque density gradient centrifugation. Study-wide findings and limitations: Some responding clones were detected in pre-infection memory, suggesting pre-existing cross-reactive memory T cells joined the SARS-CoV-2 response. From day 15 to 85, contracting clones showed balanced CD4/CD8 phenotypes, whereas a second wave of clones that expanded from day 15 to 37 leaned towards CD4+. Contracting CD4+ clones appeared mostly in the CM and EM memory subsets, whereas CD8+ clones were enriched in EMRA. The second-wave clones that peaked on day 37 were not confirmed to be SARS-CoV-2 specific. Only a couple of mild cases were covered by the study, and larger cohorts that include severe cases with pre-infection samples were considered necessary.

CDR1 is given as KGHSH and CDR2 as LQKENI, both from the germline V gene. Measured from the cysteine to the phenylalanine, the CDR3 is 14 residues long. This entry keeps only the CDR3 DNA: 42 bases, framed from base 1. V and J are truncated by 4 bases and 4 bases respectively, leaving an intervening sequence of 13 bases. Instrument used: Illumina NovaSeq 6000. TCRalpha and TCRbeta cDNA libraries were constructed by 5'RACE with constant-segment primers, with sample barcodes and unique molecular identifiers being introduced. Trizol reagent was used to extract RNA from every sample. Library amplification was performed in two PCR steps, and a second sample barcode and Illumina TruSeq adapters were introduced in the second step. Libraries were sequenced on an Illumina NovaSeq with 2 x 150 bp paired-end reads. Regarding the original processing steps: The reads were demultiplexed and collapsed into UMI-guided consensus sequences using migec v1.2.7. Using mixcr v2.1.11, UMI consensuses were aligned to TRA and TRB V and J templates and then assembled into clonotypes. Expanded or contracted clonotypes were those called significant by both edgeR and NoisET, with noise models trained on biological replicates. For edgeR calls, the thresholds were a false discovery rate-adjusted p below 0.01 and a log2 fold-change of 1. As an exploratory analysis of dynamics, max-normalized trajectories of the 1000 most abundant clonotypes were examined with PCA combined with hierarchical clustering. The CD4 or CD8 phenotype of responding clones was assigned using the separately sequenced CD4+ and CD8+ repertoires. TCRdb applied fastp at Q25 and MiXCR to the public reads, then kept only in-frame beta chains. Under each unique CDR3 protein, matching rows form one entry showing the most common genes and DNA. The V and J calls and clone size are TCRdb's, not the authors'. Across this sample there are about 540,000 distinct CDR3 sequences, with roughly 20% seen only once. 9.5% to 15% of the sample belongs to the ten largest clones.

As concerns this clonotype: Its antigen remains undetermined. The sample holds no much larger clone one base away, and base qualities are not on file.

Sequencing used PBMCs or a T cell subset sorted from them (not recorded which). The source is an adult woman who had mild COVID-19 (a few samples of this study predate the infection). The sample titles of this study are shuffled in the database, so cell type and time point are left out; the donor was told from shared clones. The chain employs TRBV18 and TRBJ1-1; TRBD1 is perhaps the D gene, given 5 matching bases. The sequenced DNA: TGTGCCAGCTCACTCCGGGCGCAGGGCACTGAAGCTTTCTTT. The resulting protein is CASSLRAQGTEAFF.